These 17 T cell receptor beta chains were sequenced from one sample in a study of cytomegalovirus exposure and HLA in healthy donors. Clones were read by immunoSEQ multiplex PCR, and TCRdb kept only the in-frame ones, dropping some. The sample has 250,000 or so clones; around nine tenths are singletons. Sequencing used PBMCs. The receptor source for this set is a man aged 18 to 29 in good health and CMV-seronegative.

The chain joins TRBV5-6 to TRBJ1-1; perhaps TRBD1 as D (5 bases). Germline loops: CDR1 SGHDT, CDR2 YYEEEE. V lost 1 base to trimming and J lost 3 bases, with 7 bases between them. The length of the CDR3 is 13 residues. The CDR3 protein is CASSLPGYTEAFF. CDR3 DNA sequence: TGTGCCAGCAGCTTGCCAGGGTACACTGAAGCTTTCTTT.

The chain recombines TRBV7-2 with TRBJ2-3; D remains unclear. V lost 0 bases, J lost 0 bases, and 10 bases lay in between. The CDR3 runs to 16 residues. Looked up from germline, CDR1 is SGHTA and CDR2 is FQGNSA. CDR3 DNA sequence: TGTGCCAGCAGCTTAGCGCGCGGTATTAGCACAGATACGCAGTATTTT. Residues: CASSLARGISTDTQYF.

The chain recombines TRBV7-8 with TRBJ1-1, with D maybe TRBD1 (5 bases). Per the germline V gene, CDR1 is SGHVS and CDR2 is FQNEAQ. This CDR3 is built from 13 residues. V lost 2 bases, J lost 10 bases, and 14 bases lay in between. The CDR3 region has the DNA TGTGCCAGCAGCTTATCGGGGGGGACCCCAGCTTTCTTT. Translating it yields CASSLSGGTPAFF.

This CDR3 is CASSFAGNPSGWLYEQYF. CDR3 nucleotide sequence: TGTGCCAGCAGCTTTGCGGGCAACCCTAGCGGATGGCTCTACGAGCAGTACTTC. The chain combines TRBV12-1 with TRBJ2-7; the table's D gene call, TRBD2, was not cross checked with the DNA. TRBV12-1 has pseudogene status. CDR3 length: 18 amino acids.

In its sample, this clone was seen a few times. The J gene is TRBJ1-1, the V gene TRBV10-3, with D uncertain. CDR1 ENHRY and CDR2 SYGVKD come from the germline V gene. The V end was cut by 3 bases, the J end by 3 bases, with 14 bases between. The CDR3 extends over 15 amino acids. This CDR3 reads CAISDPTRRDTEAFF. The CDR3 bases are TGTGCCATCAGTGACCCCACCCGGAGGGACACTGAAGCTTTCTTT.

The V gene is TRBV15, the J gene TRBJ2-1, with D uncertain. This CDR3 is 18 amino acids long. CDR1 and CDR2 from the germline V gene are LNHNV and YYDKDF (reference sequence). Trimming pared 5 bases from V and 0 bases from J, leaving 20 bases between. The CDR3 DNA follows: TGTGCCACCAGCTACTTAATGTCACCCTTAAGCTCCTACAATGAGCAGTTCTTC. Protein product: CATSYLMSPLSSYNEQFF.

This clone was picked up one time. This rearrangement joins TRBV19 to TRBJ1-5, with D perhaps TRBD1 (5 bases). Germline CDR1 LNHDA, CDR2 SQIVND (reference sequence). The CDR3 runs 14 residues. V lost 6 bases and J lost 3, with 12 bases in between. The CDR3 is CASSRGTYNQPQHF. The CDR3 nucleotides are TGTGCCAGTAGCCGCGGGACTTACAATCAGCCCCAGCATTTT.

The chain is built from TRBV5-6 and TRBJ2-1; D unresolved. CDR3 length equals 11 residues. The V end lost 3 bases, the J end lost 6 bases, and 4 bases lay between the germline ends. Germline lookup yields CDR1 SGHDT and CDR2 YYEEEE. The CDR3 DNA reads as TGTGCCAGCAGCTATAGCAATGAGCAGTTCTTC. Its protein product is CASSYSNEQFF.

V gene TRBV11-2 combines with J gene TRBJ2-2; 10 nucleotides line up with TRBD2. V was clipped by 0 bases and J by 4 bases; unmatched bases: 5. Germline V gene sequence: CDR1 SGHAT, CDR2 FQNNGV. The CDR3 has 17 amino acids. CDR3 loop: CASSLELAGVFTGELFF. CDR3 bases: TGTGCCAGCAGCTTAGAGCTAGCGGGGGTTTTCACCGGGGAGCTGTTTTTT. The variable domain in full, with the rest retrieved from reference TRBV11-2 and TRBJ2-2, is EAGVAQSPRYKIIEKRQSVAFWCNPISGHATLYWYQQILGQGPKLLIQFQNNGVVDDSQLPKDRFSAERLKGVDSTLKIQPAKLEDSAVYLCASSLELAGVFTGELFFGEGSRLTVL.

The V gene is TRBV6-1, the J gene TRBJ2-7, with 11 bases lining up with TRBD1. CDR3 size: 14 residues. Germline CDR1 MNHNS, CDR2 SASEGT. V lost 5 bases to trimming and J lost 3 bases; unmatched junction nucleotides: 3. CDR3 coding DNA: TGTGCCAGCAGTTGGGGACAGGGGGTCTACGAGCAGTACTTC. This encodes CASSWGQGVYEQYF.

This sequence joins TRBV7-9 and TRBJ2-5; 8 bases align to TRBD2. Looked up from germline, CDR1 is SEHNR and CDR2 is FQNEAQ (reference sequence). With V trimmed by 3 bases and J by 6 bases, 9 bases remained unmatched. The CDR3 has 15 residues. The CDR3 sequence is CASSFSPSGGKTQYF. In nucleotides, the CDR3 is TGTGCCAGCAGCTTCTCGCCGAGCGGGGGAAAGACCCAGTACTTC.

V is TRBV19 and J is TRBJ2-7; 9 nucleotides match TRBD1. CDR1 LNHDA and CDR2 SQIVND come from the germline V gene (reference sequence). V lost 5 bases and J lost 4; bases outside the gene matches: 9. CDR3 length: 15 residues. In nucleotides, the CDR3 is TGTGCCAGTAGTGAACCGACAGGGGGGACTTACGAGCAGTACTTC. Translating gives CASSEPTGGTYEQYF.

This clone was observed a single time. The chain combines TRBV2 with TRBJ2-3; the D gene is possibly TRBD2 (5 bases). With 5 bases removed from V and 2 bases from J, the gap between germline ends came to 20 bases. The CDR3 is made up of 17 amino acids. Germline V CDR1 and CDR2: SNHLY, FYNNEI. Here the CDR3 reads CASSSRRASPSTDTQYF. The DNA of the CDR3 is TGTGCCAGCAGTTCGAGGCGGGCTAGCCCCTCCACAGATACGCAGTATTTT.

This clone was observed a handful of times. The chain is built from TRBV19 and TRBJ1-5, with D possibly matching TRBD1 (6 bases). Trimming removed 9 bases from V and 7 bases from J, with 13 bases in between. The V gene's germline CDR1 is LNHDA and CDR2 SQIVND (reference sequence). The length of the CDR3 is 12 residues. CDR3 nucleotide sequence: TGTGCCAGCAGACAGGAACTCCAGCCCCAGCATTTT. Its protein is CASRQELQPQHF.

This clone occurred a few times. This sequence joins TRBV19 and TRBJ2-7; 9 bases line up with TRBD1. Germline V gene lookup returns CDR1 LNHDA and CDR2 SQIVND (reference sequence). CDR3 length equals 15 residues. Trimming cost V 7 bases and J 3 bases; bases outside gene matches: 10. CDR3 nucleotide sequence: TGTGCCAGTATAGGAGGGGGACAGGGACGCTACGAGCAGTACTTC. Translation: CASIGGGQGRYEQYF.

V usage is TRBV6-1 and J usage is TRBJ1-1, with D possibly matching TRBD1 (5 bases). Deletions cut 4 bases from V and 7 bases from J, with 10 bases between. The germline gives CDR1 MNHNS, CDR2 SASEGT. The CDR3 is made up of 12 amino acids. CDR3 sequence (DNA): TGTGCCAGCAGTGCGCTCGGGGGTGAAGCTTTCTTT. It specifies CASSALGGEAFF.

This sequence joins TRBV5-1 and TRBJ2-7; TRBD2 aligns across 7 bases. Unmatched junction bases numbered 15, after V lost 4 bases and J lost 2 bases. Germline V gives CDR1 SGHRS, CDR2 YFSETQ. CDR3 length: 17 amino acids. CDR3 loop: CASSPRTGSGDTYEQYF. For the CDR3, the DNA is TGCGCCAGCAGCCCCCGGACGGGGAGCGGGGATACCTACGAGCAGTACTTC.